This TCR beta chain was sequenced for a study of cytomegalovirus exposure and HLA in healthy donors. 60 Vbeta and 13 Jbeta primers were used in PCR. TCRdb's table, derived via immunoSEQ multiplex PCR, lists solely in-frame clones and lacks some. The sample includes 120,000 or so clones, 82% of them seen just once. The germline V and J ends were trimmed by 3 bases and 3 bases, with 11 bases remaining between them. The CDR3 contains 14 residues. Germline V gene lookup returns CDR1 SGHTA and CDR2 FQGTGA. The receptor was derived from a male donor in good health and CMV-seropositive. Specimen: PBMCs. This sequence joins TRBV7-3 and TRBJ1-1; no clear D. Here the CDR3 DNA reads TGTGCCAGCAGCTTCGGGCCGGACTACACTGAAGCTTTCTTT. It codes for CASSFGPDYTEAFF.